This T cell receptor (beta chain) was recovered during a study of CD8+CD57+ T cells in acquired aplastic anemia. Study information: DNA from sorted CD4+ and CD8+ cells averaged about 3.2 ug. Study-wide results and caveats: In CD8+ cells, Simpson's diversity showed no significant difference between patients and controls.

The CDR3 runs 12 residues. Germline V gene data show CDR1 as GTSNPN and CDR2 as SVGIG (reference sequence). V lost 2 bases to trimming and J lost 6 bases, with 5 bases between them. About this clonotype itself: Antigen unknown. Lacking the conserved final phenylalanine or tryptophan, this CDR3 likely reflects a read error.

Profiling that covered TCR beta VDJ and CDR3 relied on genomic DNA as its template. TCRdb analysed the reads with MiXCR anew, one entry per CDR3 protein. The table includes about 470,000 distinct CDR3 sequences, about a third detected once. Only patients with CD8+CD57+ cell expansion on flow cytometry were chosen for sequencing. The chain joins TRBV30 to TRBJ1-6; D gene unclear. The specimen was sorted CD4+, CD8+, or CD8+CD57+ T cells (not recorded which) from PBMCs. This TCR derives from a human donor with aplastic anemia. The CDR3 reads CAWSRPNSPLHL. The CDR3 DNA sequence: TGTGCCTGGAGTAGACCTAATTCACCCCTCCACCTT.